These 20 T cell receptor beta chains were sequenced from one sample in a study of response to subunit inactivated influenza vaccine. TCRdb itself ran the RT-PCR reads through MiXCR, one entry per CDR3 protein. The table lists a few hundred thousand distinct CDR3 sequences, about 14% of them singletons, with over 8.5% in the top ten. This specimen consisted of PBMCs from blood, obtained roughly 12 days after vaccination. The receptors come from a man in his fifties or sixties who received an inactivated influenza vaccine.

The V call is TRBV7-9, the J call TRBJ2-1; D ambiguous. V was shortened by 11 bases and J by 7 bases, with 9 bases between the two germline ends. This CDR3 is 10 amino acids long. Germline values: CDR1 SEHNR, CDR2 FQNEAQ (reference sequence). The CDR3 spells CASGVNEQFF. The DNA for the CDR3 is TGTGCCTCAGGCGTTAATGAGCAGTTCTTC.

The V call is TRBV28, the J call TRBJ2-1; TRBD2 might be the D (6 bases). Germline CDR1 MDHEN, CDR2 SYDVKM. The CDR3 loop spans 15 amino acids. V was clipped by 3 bases and J by 4 bases, with 13 bases between them. The CDR3 region is CASSLTTGTYNEQFF. CDR3 nucleotide sequence: TGTGCCAGCAGTTTGACCACCGGGACTTACAATGAGCAGTTCTTC. Full variable domain (missing parts from reference TRBV28 and TRBJ2-1): DVKVTQSSRYLVKRTGEKVFLECVQDMDHENMFWYRQDPGLGLRLIYFSYDVKMKEKGDIPEGYSVSREKKERFSLILESASTNQTSMYLCASSLTTGTYNEQFFGPGTRLTVL.

In this sample, this clonotype turned up a few times. This sequence joins TRBV25-1 and TRBJ2-1, with 7 bases lining up with TRBD2. This CDR3 is built from 13 residues. V shed 8 bases, J shed 7 bases, and the junction held 8 bases outside the gene matches. Germline V gives CDR1 MGHDK, CDR2 SYGVNS. In DNA form, the CDR3 reads TGTGCCAGCGCTGATGGCGGGAGAAATGAGCAGTTCTTC. As protein: CASADGGRNEQFF.

Worth noting for this clonotype: One end of the junction is discordant with germline, which a read error may explain. V and J are TRBV6-2 or TRBV6-3 and TRBJ2-1, with TRBD1 matching 9 bases. There are 11 residues in the CDR3. Germline lookup yields CDR1 MNHEY and CDR2 SVGEGT. The CDR3 here is CASSPGTGSIF. In nucleotides, the CDR3 is TGTGCCAGCTCTCCCGGGACAGGGTCTATCTTC.

To note about this clonotype: This likely came from a read error, as a far larger clone is one base away. The chain joins TRBV7-7 to TRBJ2-3; 11 bases are shared with TRBD2. This CDR3 spans 15 amino acids. Germline CDR1 is SSHAT and CDR2 is FNYEAQ (reference sequence). With 3 bases clipped from V and 2 bases from J, the junction kept 1 base outside the gene matches. The CDR3 DNA reads as TGTGCCAGCAGCTTGACTAGCGGGACCACAGATACGCAGTATTTT. As protein: CASSLTSGTTDTQYF.

There are a few counts of this clonotype. The genes are TRBV27 and TRBJ2-7; TRBD1 matches 10 bases. The germline gives CDR1 MNHEY, CDR2 SMNVEV (reference sequence). This CDR3 region has 18 residues. The V segment lost 0 bases and the J segment 4 bases; nucleotides outside the gene matches: 12. CDR3 protein: CASSLSVGQGFFVYEQYF. The CDR3 region has the DNA TGTGCCAGCAGTTTATCGGTGGGACAGGGGTTTTTCGTTTACGAGCAGTACTTC.

A few counts support this clonotype. CDR3 sequence reads: CASSLAPPLDSPQEQFF. The CDR3 DNA follows: TGTGCCAGCAGCTTAGCCCCGCCCCTGGACAGTCCCCAGGAGCAGTTCTTC. The rearrangement uses TRBV7-2 and TRBJ2-1, with a weak D call TRBD1 (6 bases). The CDR3 is made up of 17 amino acids. Germline-derived CDR1 and CDR2 are SGHTA and FQGNSA. Between the trimmed V and J ends, which lost 0 bases and 10 bases, there was a span of 22 bases.

The sample holds a few counts of this clonotype. The chain carries TRBV6-1 and TRBJ1-6; tentatively, D is TRBD1 (6 bases). Trimming stripped 9 bases from V and 4 bases from J, with 10 bases between. Germline values: CDR1 MNHNS, CDR2 SASEGT. The length of the CDR3 is 13 residues. CDR3 sequence reads: CASQDRYNSPLHF. In DNA, the CDR3 is TGTGCCAGTCAGGACAGATATAATTCACCCCTCCACTTT.

This chain links TRBV18 with TRBJ1-1; TRBD1 aligns across 7 bases. V lost 6 bases, J lost 4 bases, and 8 bases stayed unmatched. CDR1 and CDR2 (germline): KGHSH, LQKENI. This CDR3 contains 14 residues. The chain's CDR3 is CASSQGQRSTEAFF. CDR3 nucleotide sequence: TGTGCCAGCTCCCAGGGACAGCGGAGCACTGAAGCTTTCTTT.

The chain is built from TRBV5-1 and TRBJ2-7; 7 nucleotides agree with TRBD2. Germline V gene data show CDR1 as SGHRS and CDR2 as YFSETQ. J lost 0 bases, V lost 7 bases, and 7 bases had no gene match. CDR3 size: 14 residues. CDR3 nucleotides: TGCGCCAGCGCTCCGGGACTAACCTCCTACGAGCAGTACTTC. Protein product: CASAPGLTSYEQYF.

This clonotype appeared a few times. The V gene is TRBV20-1, the J gene TRBJ2-1; D is perhaps TRBD2 (6 bases). CDR1 and CDR2 (germline): DFQATT, SNEGSKA (reference sequence). The germline V and J ends were trimmed by 3 bases and 4 bases, with 13 bases remaining between them. This CDR3 region has 14 residues. The DNA for the CDR3 is TGCAGTGCTAGCGCGGGACCCAATTACAATGAGCAGTTCTTC. Amino acid sequence: CSASAGPNYNEQFF.

This clonotype was detected ten times or more. The chain links TRBV12-3 or TRBV12-4 to TRBJ2-5, with D possibly being TRBD2 (6 bases). V dropped 1 base and J dropped 7 bases, with 7 bases sitting between them. CDR3 length: 12 amino acids. This CDR3 reads CASSLVGGTQYF. The CDR3 nucleotides read TGTGCCAGCAGTTTAGTCGGGGGGACCCAGTACTTC.

This clonotype has only a few counts. The genes are TRBV5-1 and TRBJ2-1, with D tentatively TRBD1 (5 bases). Trimming cost V 3 bases and J 3 bases, with 10 bases left between them. This CDR3 is 14 amino acids long. Germline V CDR1 and CDR2: SGHRS, YFSETQ. This CDR3 is CASSSQVGYNEQFF. CDR3 DNA: TGCGCCAGCAGCTCACAGGTTGGCTACAATGAGCAGTTCTTC.

The rearrangement links TRBV18 to TRBJ2-7; maybe TRBD1 (5 bases). Germline V lookup: CDR1 KGHSH, CDR2 LQKENI. The V end lost 2 bases, the J end lost 4 bases, and 15 bases lay between the germline ends. The CDR3 length is 15 residues. CDR3 in amino acids: CASSPGAAIGYEQYF. CDR3 nucleotide sequence: TGTGCCAGCTCACCAGGGGCAGCCATAGGGTACGAGCAGTACTTC. The variable domain in full, with the rest retrieved from reference TRBV18 and TRBJ2-7, is NAGVMQNPRHLVRRRGQEARLRCSPMKGHSHVYWYRQLPEEGLKFMVYLQKENIIDESGMPKERFSAEFPKEGPSILRIQQVVRGDSAAYFCASSPGAAIGYEQYFGPGTRLTVT.

This clonotype was detected only a few times. The chain recombines TRBV7-9 with TRBJ2-7; 7 bases match TRBD1. This CDR3 is built from 15 residues. CDR1 SEHNR and CDR2 FQNEAQ come from the germline V gene (reference sequence). Germline trimming cut 5 bases from V and 6 bases from J; bases unmatched to any gene: 13. In DNA, the CDR3 is TGTGCCAGCAGCCCTATTGGGCAGGGGGTGGTCGAGCAGTACTTC. It yields the protein CASSPIGQGVVEQYF.

The V call is TRBV7-3, the J call TRBJ2-7; D is undetermined. V lost 0 bases and J lost 3, with 6 bases in between. This CDR3 spans 13 amino acids. Looked up from germline, CDR1 is SGHTA and CDR2 is FQGTGA. The CDR3, as DNA: TGTGCCAGCAGCTTAACTATAGGCTACGAGCAGTACTTC. Translation gives CASSLTIGYEQYF. The full variable domain, completed using reference TRBV7-3 and TRBJ2-7, is GAGVSQTPSNKVTEKGKYVELRCDPISGHTALYWYRQSLGQGPEFLIYFQGTGAADDSGLPNDRFFAVRPEGSVSTLKIQRTERGDSAVYLCASSLTIGYEQYFGPGTRLTVT.

The sample holds a few counts of this clonotype. The rearrangement joins TRBV5-1 to TRBJ1-1; D gene ambiguous. V was trimmed by 4 bases and J by 0 bases, leaving 16 bases between them. CDR3 length: 16 amino acids. Germline lookup yields CDR1 SGHRS and CDR2 YFSETQ. Written as DNA, the CDR3 is TGCGCCAGCAGCGTATCTACTCAGGTGATGAACACTGAAGCTTTCTTT. Translating it yields CASSVSTQVMNTEAFF.

Only a few counts were recorded for this clonotype. V gene TRBV7-9 combines with J gene TRBJ2-5; 10 bases align to TRBD2. Trimming took 5 bases from V and 5 from J; bases not matched to a gene: 8. Per germline, CDR1 SEHNR and CDR2 FQNEAQ (reference sequence). The CDR3 contains 15 residues. This CDR3 reads CASSIIAGGGETQYF. The CDR3 DNA reads as TGTGCCAGCAGCATTATAGCGGGAGGTGGGGAGACCCAGTACTTC.

The rearrangement uses TRBV4-2 and TRBJ1-4, with D possibly TRBD1 on 5 matching bases. V was shortened by 0 bases and J by 5 bases, with 13 bases between the two germline ends. The germline gives CDR1 LGHNA, CDR2 YNFKEQ. There are 16 residues in the CDR3. The CDR3 bases are TGTGCCAGCAGCCAAGAGGCCGGGACGGGAAATGAAAAACTGTTTTTT. It encodes CASSQEAGTGNEKLFF.

This clonotype has just a few counts. The chain combines TRBV5-1 with TRBJ2-3; 11 nucleotides match TRBD2. Germline V CDR1 and CDR2: SGHRS, YFSETQ. The CDR3 has 15 amino acids. J was trimmed by 4 bases and V by 5 bases; bases with no gene match: 6. The CDR3 sequence: CASRLAGERPDTQYF. In nucleotides, the CDR3 is TGCGCCAGCAGACTAGCGGGAGAGAGGCCAGATACGCAGTATTTT.